This T cell receptor beta chain was identified during a study of molecular identifiers for immune sequencing clone quantification. Preparation of naive CD8 libraries involved roughly 18,000 to 1,100,000 sorted cells and 10%, 30% or 50% RNA. This clonotype was observed at least ten times. Germline V gene sequence: CDR1 SGHKS, CDR2 YYEKEE (reference sequence). CDR3 size: 14 residues. V lost 0 bases, J lost 5 bases, and 12 bases lay in between. Methods described previously, with TCR primers listed, were used for bulk TCR libraries. TCRdb re-called the PCR reads with MiXCR, one entry per CDR3 protein. The sample shows approximately 590,000 distinct CDR3 sequences, approximately 24% of them seen only once.

The chain recombines TRBV5-5 with TRBJ2-7, with D possibly TRBD2 on 6 matching bases. The clonotype comes from a human donor in good health. Some libraries in this study had Jurkat cell RNA spiked in. Sequenced: naive CD8+ T cells from blood, with Jurkat cell RNA spiked in. Specified subset: FACS-sorted CD8+CD4-CCR7+CD45RA+ naive T cells. CDR3 nucleotide sequence: TGTGCCAGCAGCTTGGCCCCAGGGAGGAACGAGCAGTACTTC. This sequence encodes CASSLAPGRNEQYF.